This is a list of T cell receptor beta chains from one sample in a study of T cell responses to AZD1222 COVID-19 vaccine. Libraries were prepared by immunoSEQ multiplex PCR; TCRdb keeps only in-frame clonotypes and omits some of them. Of roughly 150,000 clones in the sample, roughly 89% were seen once. The specimen comprised peripheral blood, sampled on day 0 of AZD1222 vaccination. Receptors were obtained from an adult in good health. CDR3s include the opening cysteine and the closing phenylalanine or tryptophan. A D gene is named only where the DNA matches it firmly. Clone size is stated in some rows and not others, as once, few, many or a class when expanded.

clone_size j_call d_call v_call cdr3_nt cdr3_aa
. TRBJ2-2 . TRBV10-3 TGTGCCATCAGTGAAGGTAGCGGGACAGGTGGGGCCGGGGAGCTGTTTTTT CAISEGSGTGGAGELFF
. TRBJ1-2 TRBD1 TRBV29-1 TGCAGCGTCGACCCTTGGACAGGGGGTGACTATGGCTACACCTTC CSVDPWTGGDYGYTF
. TRBJ2-7 TRBD1 TRBV28 TGTGCCAGCAGTTGGGGACAGATTAACTCCTACGAGCAGTACTTC CASSWGQINSYEQYF
. TRBJ1-5 . TRBV27 TGTGCCAGCAGTCTAATACAGGGCACTCAGCCCCAGCATTTT CASSLIQGTQPQHF
. TRBJ2-3 . TRBV7-9 TGTGCCAGCAGCTTGACAGGCCCAGACACAGATACGCAGTATTTT CASSLTGPDTDTQYF
. TRBJ2-6 TRBD1 TRBV10-3 TGTGCCACCTCGGGACAGGGGTCCTCTGGGGCCAACGTCCTGACTTTC CATSGQGSSGANVLTF
. TRBJ2-5 . TRBV6-5 TGTGCCACCATGACTAGACGACAAGAGACCCAGTACTTC CATMTRRQETQYF
. TRBJ2-4 TRBD2 TRBV7-8 TGTGCCAGCTCCTTGGGGACTAGCGGGAGTTCGGCCAAAAACATTCAGTACTTC CASSLGTSGSSAKNIQYF
. TRBJ1-2 . TRBV2 TGTGCCAGCAGTGAAGACAATAACTATGGCTACACCTTC CASSEDNNYGYTF
. TRBJ2-3 . TRBV11-1 TGTGCCAGCAGCCTGGACTACGAAGGAGATACGCAGTATTTT CASSLDYEGDTQYF
. TRBJ2-1 TRBD2 TRBV7-9 TGTGCCAGCAGAAACCTAGCGGGAGCCAACAATGAGCAGTTCTTC CASRNLAGANNEQFF
. TRBJ1-2 . TRBV28 TGTGCCAGCAGTTTAGCGGCAGCCTATGGCTACACCTTC CASSLAAAYGYTF
. TRBJ1-3 . TRBV10-1 TGCGCCATAGAGCCACAGCTCTCTGGAAACACCATATATTTT CAIEPQLSGNTIYF
. TRBJ2-7 . TRBV19 TGTGCCAGTAGTACTGGCCAGGGGCTCTACGAGCAGTACTTC CASSTGQGLYEQYF
. TRBJ2-5 . TRBV15 TGTGCCACCAGCAGGACAGTCCAAGAGACCCAGTACTTC CATSRTVQETQYF
. TRBJ1-3 . TRBV19 TGTGCCAGTAGCACGGGACTAGCTGGAAACACCATATATTTT CASSTGLAGNTIYF
. TRBJ2-5 . TRBV12-3/TRBV12-4 TGTGCCAGCAGTTCACAGGGTCAAGAGACCCAGTACTTC CASSSQGQETQYF
. TRBJ1-5 . TRBV19 TGTGCCAGTAGTATAAGGGTTGCGGGTCAGCCCCAGCATTTT CASSIRVAGQPQHF
. TRBJ2-7 . TRBV7-2 TGTGCCAGCAGCTTATCGGAGCGCTCGAGCGAGCAGTACTTC CASSLSERSSEQYF
. TRBJ1-2 TRBD1 TRBV13 TGTGCCAGCGGGACAGGGGGCACCTATGGCTACACCTTC CASGTGGTYGYTF
. TRBJ2-3 TRBD2 TRBV10-1 TGCGCCAGCGGAGCGGGGATAGCGGGAGATACGCAGTATTTT CASGAGIAGDTQYF
. TRBJ2-1 TRBD2 TRBV25-1 TGTGCCAGCAGTGACGGGCTAGCGGGATCCTACAATGAGCAGTTCTTC CASSDGLAGSYNEQFF
. TRBJ2-3 . TRBV28 TGTGCCAGCAGTCACTACACAGATACGCAGTATTTT CASSHYTDTQYF
. TRBJ1-1 . TRBV6-6 TGTGCCAGCACCAAAGGGGTAATGAACACTGAAGCTTTCTTT CASTKGVMNTEAFF
. TRBJ1-3 . TRBV2 TGTGCCAGCCAAGTCCCGTCCTCTGGAAACACCATATATTTT CASQVPSSGNTIYF
. TRBJ1-3 TRBD1 TRBV13 TGTGCCAGCAGCTCCCGGGACAGGGTTTCATACGGCACCATATATTTT CASSSRDRVSYGTIYF
. TRBJ1-1 TRBD1 TRBV27 TGTGCCAGCAGTTTGACAGGGGGATCCGGCAAAGCTTTCTTT CASSLTGGSGKAFF
once TRBJ2-1 TRBD2 TRBV11-2 TGTGCCAGCAAGAGGGCTGGGGCTAGCGGCTACAATGAGCAGTTCTTC CASKRAGASGYNEQFF
. TRBJ1-3 . TRBV28 TGTGCCAGCAGTTTACAGGGGACTGGAAACACCATATATTTT CASSLQGTGNTIYF
. TRBJ2-2 . TRBV4-2 TGTGCCAGCAGCCATGGCGGGACTGGCGGGGAGCTGTTTTTT CASSHGGTGGELFF
. TRBJ2-1 TRBD1 TRBV18 TGTGCCAGCTCACCACCCCGACAGGGCTCCGGTCACAATGAGCAGTTCTTC CASSPPRQGSGHNEQFF
. TRBJ2-7 . TRBV10-3 TGTGCCATCAGACAGAACTACGAGCAGTACTTC CAIRQNYEQYF
. TRBJ1-2 . TRBV29-1 TGCAGCGTTGCCGGGGATGGCTACACCTTC CSVAGDGYTF
. TRBJ2-3 TRBD2 TRBV7-2 TGTGCCAGCAGCCCCGGACTAGCGGGAGGCTCAGATACGCAGTATTTT CASSPGLAGGSDTQYF
. TRBJ2-5 . TRBV4-3 TGCGCCAGCAGCCAAGATGCTGGGACGTCATTGACCCAGTACTTC CASSQDAGTSLTQYF